This T cell receptor beta chain was retrieved from a study of T cell repertoires in cytomegalovirus infection. About the study: Indications came from public TCR beta signatures; they pointed to CMV infection and to a matching HLA type. Notes on the study in general: Dominating the ex vivo response were TCR beta clonotypes that were CMV-specific and HLA-C-restricted. The cumulative frequency of public TCR beta families identified carriers of CMV plus the relevant HLA.

TCRdb passed the reads through MiXCR, listing each CDR3 protein once. The repertoire includes a few hundred thousand distinct CDR3 sequences, around 27% of them detected once, and 13% sits in the top ten. Trimming removed 3 bases at V and 4 bases at J, with 15 bases between. The CDR3 loop spans 15 amino acids. Germline V gene data show CDR1 as MGHRA and CDR2 as YSYEKL. This clonotype has just a few counts. The antigen remains undetermined. The receptor comes from a human donor in good health (CMV status not recorded). Some clones in this sample may be carry-over from other donors' samples. V and J are TRBV4-1 and TRBJ1-2; TRBD1 might be the D (5 bases). The material sequenced was PBMCs. The chain's CDR3 is CASSQEQDGAYGYTF. CDR3 nucleotides: TGCGCCAGCAGCCAGGAACAGGACGGCGCCTATGGCTACACCTTC.